The clone carrying this T cell receptor (beta chain) appeared a single time. Antigen: not known. This record comes from a study of somatic mutations in cytotoxic T cells in rheumatoid arthritis. For the study at large: A 30 ml EDTA sample of patient blood was drawn right after diagnosis, before any treatment. Certain T-cell populations stained with V beta antibodies were FACS-sorted to nearly 100% purity, and V beta1+ cells were TCRB-sequenced.

Whole-study findings and limits: An age-related increase in CD8+ clonality was seen in rheumatoid arthritis patients but not in healthy controls. The identity of the antigens targeted by the expanded CD8+ clones remained unknown.

Sequencing used immunoSEQ multiplex PCR; TCRdb keeps in-frame clones, though not all of them. Of 9,000 to 13,000 clones listed, 70% to 80% are singletons. With V trimmed by 6 bases and J by 0 bases, 4 bases remained unmatched. The CDR3 consists of 15 residues. From germline, CDR1 is WNHNN and CDR2 SYGVQD (reference sequence). This clonotype was sampled from an adult with rheumatoid arthritis. Sequencing was done on a sample of CD8+ T cells sorted from blood. J is TRBJ2-2 and V is TRBV10-1; 7 bases map to TRBD1. CDR3 residues: CASSRDSANTGELFF. DNA of the CDR3: TGCGCCAGCAGCCGGGACAGCGCGAACACCGGGGAGCTGTTTTTT.